The source of this TCR beta chain is a study of T-cell reconstitution after alpha-beta-depleted transplantation in children. This clonotype turned up a few times. Trimming removed 5 bases from V and 4 bases from J; junction bases left unmatched: 5. CDR3 length equals 14 residues. TCRbeta library preparation incorporated unique molecular identifiers. TCRdb re-analysed the PCR reads in MiXCR, keeping a single row per CDR3 protein. The sample has about 500,000 distinct CDR3 sequences; roughly 11% are singletons. The chain uses TRBV12-3 or TRBV12-4 and TRBJ2-7; 10 positions match TRBD2. The sample was PBMCs, mostly from graft donor cells, taken 180 days after TCRalphabeta/CD19-depleted stem cell transplant. The TCR comes from a female patient aged 2-15 years who had a stem cell transplant for aplastic anemia, so the T cells may come from the graft donor. CDR3 loop: CASSPGLAAYEQYV. The CDR3, as DNA: TGTGCCAGCAGTCCAGGACTAGCGGCATACGAGCAGTACGTC.